The entry below describes one TCR beta chain. Its target is unknown. This sample is part of a study of Graves' ophthalmopathy and Graves' hyperthyroidism. Study as a whole: Stable hyperthyroidism referred to disease that showed no ophthalmopathy within 18 months of follow-up.

The CDR3 is 15 amino acids. V was clipped by 4 bases and J by 0 bases, with 14 bases between them. The germline gives CDR1 SGDLS, CDR2 YYNGEE. Notes on the study in general: Ophthalmopathy progression predictions by the model showed nearly 75% specificity and over 60% sensitivity.

Beta-chain TCR CDR3 regions were amplified from RNA transcripts. First-round RT-PCR relied on HTBI primers, and a second-round multiplex PCR came next. TCRdb called the multiplex PCR reads again in MiXCR, with one record for every CDR3 protein. This sample has around 1.1 million distinct CDR3 sequences, with roughly two fifths found just once. Certain patients were not enrolled. These were patients with other autoimmune diseases, uncontrolled infections, pregnancy or lactation. The chain uses TRBV9 and TRBJ2-7; D is perhaps TRBD1 (6 bases). This receptor was obtained from an adult man with Graves' hyperthyroidism. Sequenced sample: peripheral blood or thyroid tissue (not recorded which). The CDR3 is CASSPSGTNSYEQYF. The CDR3 coding sequence is TGTGCCAGCAGCCCCTCCGGGACAAACTCCTACGAGCAGTACTTC.